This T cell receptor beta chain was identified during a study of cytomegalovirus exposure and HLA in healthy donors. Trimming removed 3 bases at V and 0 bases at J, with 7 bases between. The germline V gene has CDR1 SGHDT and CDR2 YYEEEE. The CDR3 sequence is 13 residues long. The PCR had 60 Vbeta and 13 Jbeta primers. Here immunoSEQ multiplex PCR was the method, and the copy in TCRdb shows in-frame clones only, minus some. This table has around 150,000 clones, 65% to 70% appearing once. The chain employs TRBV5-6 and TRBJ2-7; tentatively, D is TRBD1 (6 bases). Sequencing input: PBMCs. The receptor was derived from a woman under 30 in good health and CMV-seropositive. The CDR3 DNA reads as TGTGCCAGCAGCTGGGGGCCCTCCTACGAGCAGTACTTC. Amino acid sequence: CASSWGPSYEQYF.